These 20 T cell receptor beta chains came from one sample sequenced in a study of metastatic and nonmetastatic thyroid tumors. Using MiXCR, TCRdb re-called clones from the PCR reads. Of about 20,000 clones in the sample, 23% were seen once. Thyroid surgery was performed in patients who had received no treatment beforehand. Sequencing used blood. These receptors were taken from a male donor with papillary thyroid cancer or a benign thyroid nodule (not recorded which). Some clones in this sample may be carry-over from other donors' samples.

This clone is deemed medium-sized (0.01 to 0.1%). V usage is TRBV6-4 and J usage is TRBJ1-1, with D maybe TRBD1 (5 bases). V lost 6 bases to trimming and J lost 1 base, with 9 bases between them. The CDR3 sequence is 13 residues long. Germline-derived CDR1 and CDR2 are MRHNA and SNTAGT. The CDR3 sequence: CASRRTTNTEAFF. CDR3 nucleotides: TGTGCCAGCAGGCGGACAACGAACACTGAAGCTTTCTTT.

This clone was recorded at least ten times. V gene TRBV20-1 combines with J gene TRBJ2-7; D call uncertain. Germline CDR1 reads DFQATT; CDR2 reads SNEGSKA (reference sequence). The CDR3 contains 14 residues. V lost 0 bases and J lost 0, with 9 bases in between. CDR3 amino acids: CSARDAGSSYEQYF. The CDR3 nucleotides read TGCAGTGCTAGAGATGCCGGGTCCTCCTACGAGCAGTACTTC.

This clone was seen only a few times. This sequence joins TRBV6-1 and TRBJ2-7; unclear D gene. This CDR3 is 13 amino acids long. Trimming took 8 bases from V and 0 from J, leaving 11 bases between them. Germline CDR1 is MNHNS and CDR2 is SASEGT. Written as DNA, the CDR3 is TGTGCCAGCCGACGCAGGTTCTCCTACGAGCAGTACTTC. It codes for CASRRRFSYEQYF.

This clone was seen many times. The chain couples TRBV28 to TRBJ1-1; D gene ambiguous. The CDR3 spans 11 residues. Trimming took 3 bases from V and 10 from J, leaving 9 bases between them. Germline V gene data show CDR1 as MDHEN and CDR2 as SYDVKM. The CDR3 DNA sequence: TGTGCCAGCAGTTTCCGGGATATAGCTTTCTTT. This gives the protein CASSFRDIAFF.

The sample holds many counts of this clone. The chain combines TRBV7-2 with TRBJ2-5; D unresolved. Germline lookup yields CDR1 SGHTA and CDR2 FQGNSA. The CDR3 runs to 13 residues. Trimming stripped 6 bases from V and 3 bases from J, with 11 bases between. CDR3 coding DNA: TGTGCCAGCAGTCCTCGGCGGAAAGAGACCCAGTACTTC. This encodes CASSPRRKETQYF.

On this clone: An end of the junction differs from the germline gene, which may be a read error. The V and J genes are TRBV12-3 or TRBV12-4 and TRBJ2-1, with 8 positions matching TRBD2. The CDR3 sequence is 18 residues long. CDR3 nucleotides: TGTGCCACCAGTTTACGGGGGGGGTGGGGGACCACGAACACTGAGCAGTTCTTC. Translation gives CATSLRGGWGTTNTEQFF.

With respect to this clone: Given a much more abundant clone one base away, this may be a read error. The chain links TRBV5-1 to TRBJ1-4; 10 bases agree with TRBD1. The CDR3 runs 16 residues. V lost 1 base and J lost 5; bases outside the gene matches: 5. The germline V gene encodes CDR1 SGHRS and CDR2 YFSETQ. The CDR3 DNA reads TGCGCCAGCAGCTTGAAGTTGGGACAGGGGAATGAAAAACTGTTTTTT. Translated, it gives CASSLKLGQGNEKLFF.

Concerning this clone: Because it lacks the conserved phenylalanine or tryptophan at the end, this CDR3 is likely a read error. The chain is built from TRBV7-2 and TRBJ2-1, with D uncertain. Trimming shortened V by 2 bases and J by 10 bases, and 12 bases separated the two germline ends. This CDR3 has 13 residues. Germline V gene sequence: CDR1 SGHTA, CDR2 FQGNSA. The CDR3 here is CASSLYDFVEQFL. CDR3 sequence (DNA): TGTGCCAGCAGCTTATATGATTTTGTAGAGCAGTTCTTA.

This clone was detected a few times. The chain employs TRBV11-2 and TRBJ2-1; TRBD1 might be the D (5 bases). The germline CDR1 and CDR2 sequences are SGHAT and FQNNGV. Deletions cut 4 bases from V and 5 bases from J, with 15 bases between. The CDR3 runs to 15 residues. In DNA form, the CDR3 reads TGTGCCAGCAGCTCAAGACAAGGGGCAAACAATGAGCAGTTCTTC. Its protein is CASSSRQGANNEQFF.

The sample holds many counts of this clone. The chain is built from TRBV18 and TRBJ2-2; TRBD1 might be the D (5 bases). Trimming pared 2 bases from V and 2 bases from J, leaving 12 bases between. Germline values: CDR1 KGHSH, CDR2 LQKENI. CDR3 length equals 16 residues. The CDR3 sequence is CASSPIGQGNTGELFF. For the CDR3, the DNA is TGTGCCAGCTCACCAATCGGCCAGGGCAACACCGGGGAGCTGTTTTTT.

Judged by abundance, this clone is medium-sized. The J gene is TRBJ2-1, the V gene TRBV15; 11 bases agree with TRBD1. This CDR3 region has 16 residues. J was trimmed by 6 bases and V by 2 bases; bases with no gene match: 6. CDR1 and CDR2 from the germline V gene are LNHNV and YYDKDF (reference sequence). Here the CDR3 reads CATSRTSGQGGNEQFF. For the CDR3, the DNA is TGTGCCACCAGCAGAACATCGGGACAGGGGGGCAATGAGCAGTTCTTC.

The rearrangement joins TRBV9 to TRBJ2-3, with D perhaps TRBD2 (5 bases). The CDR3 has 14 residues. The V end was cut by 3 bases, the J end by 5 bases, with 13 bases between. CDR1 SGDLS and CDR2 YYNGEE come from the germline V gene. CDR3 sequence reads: CASSAGLTRDTQYF. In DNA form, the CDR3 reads TGTGCCAGCAGCGCCGGACTTACGAGAGATACGCAGTATTTT.

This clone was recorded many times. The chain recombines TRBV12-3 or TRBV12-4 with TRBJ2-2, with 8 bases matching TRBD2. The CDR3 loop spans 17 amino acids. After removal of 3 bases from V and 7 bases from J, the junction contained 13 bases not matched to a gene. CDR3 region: CASSLGVFAGGDGELFF. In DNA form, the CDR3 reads TGTGCCAGCAGTTTGGGCGTGTTCGCGGGAGGAGACGGGGAGCTGTTTTTT.

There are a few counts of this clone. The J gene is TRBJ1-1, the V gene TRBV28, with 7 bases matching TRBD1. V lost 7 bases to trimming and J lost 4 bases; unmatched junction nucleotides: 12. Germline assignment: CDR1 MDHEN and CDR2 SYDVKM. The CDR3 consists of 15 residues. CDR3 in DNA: TGTGCCAGCACCGTAGGGGGCAGGGGGAGCACTGAAGCTTTCTTT. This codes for CASTVGGRGSTEAFF.

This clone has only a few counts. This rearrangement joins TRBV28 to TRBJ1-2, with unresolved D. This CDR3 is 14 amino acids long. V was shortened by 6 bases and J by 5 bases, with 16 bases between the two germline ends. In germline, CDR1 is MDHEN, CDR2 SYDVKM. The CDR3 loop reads CASSKGRGNYGYTF. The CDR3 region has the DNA TGTGCCAGCAGCAAAGGACGGGGAAATTATGGCTACACCTTC.

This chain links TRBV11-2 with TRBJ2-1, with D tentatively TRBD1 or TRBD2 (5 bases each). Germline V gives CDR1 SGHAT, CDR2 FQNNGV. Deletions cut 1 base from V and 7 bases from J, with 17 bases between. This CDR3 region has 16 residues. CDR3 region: CASSLGSRGTRNEQFF. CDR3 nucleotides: TGTGCCAGCAGCTTAGGATCGAGAGGGACCCGAAATGAGCAGTTCTTC.

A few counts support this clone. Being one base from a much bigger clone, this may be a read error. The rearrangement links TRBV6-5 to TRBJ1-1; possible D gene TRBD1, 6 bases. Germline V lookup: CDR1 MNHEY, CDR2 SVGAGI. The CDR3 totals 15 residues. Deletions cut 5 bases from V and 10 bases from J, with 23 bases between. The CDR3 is CASSPTGTRDGGAFF. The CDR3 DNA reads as TGTGCCAGCAGTCCCACCGGGACACGGGACGGTGGAGCTTTCTTT.

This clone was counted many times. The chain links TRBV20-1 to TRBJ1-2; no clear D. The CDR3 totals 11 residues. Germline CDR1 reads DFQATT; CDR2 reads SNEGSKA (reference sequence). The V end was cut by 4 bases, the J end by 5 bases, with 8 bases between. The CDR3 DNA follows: TGCAGTGCTATCTATCAGTATGGCTACACCTTC. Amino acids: CSAIYQYGYTF.

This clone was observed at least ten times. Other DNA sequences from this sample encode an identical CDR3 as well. In DNA form, the CDR3 reads TGCAGTGCCCCGGGACCGCCCGGAGATACGCAGTATTTT. Protein product: CSAPGPPGDTQYF. V gene TRBV20-1 combines with J gene TRBJ2-3; D assignment may be TRBD1 or TRBD2 (5 bases each). This CDR3 has 13 amino acids. V shed 6 bases and J shed 5 bases, with 15 bases lying between them. From germline, CDR1 is DFQATT and CDR2 SNEGSKA (reference sequence).

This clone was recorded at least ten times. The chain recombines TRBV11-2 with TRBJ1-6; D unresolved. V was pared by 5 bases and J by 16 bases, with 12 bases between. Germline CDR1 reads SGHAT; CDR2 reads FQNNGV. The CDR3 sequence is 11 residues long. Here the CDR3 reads CASSTSRKLHF. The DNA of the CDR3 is TGTGCCAGCAGCACTAGCCGTAAGCTCCACTTT.